This entry lists 10 T cell receptor beta chains sequenced from one sample in a study of OX40 agonist ivuxolimab in advanced cancers. Produced via immunoSEQ multiplex PCR; TCRdb's table is partial and in-frame only. The sample carries roughly 74,000 clones, about 90% recorded once. The source was CD4+ or CD8+ T cells sorted from blood, collected in a trial of the OX40 agonist ivuxolimab. These receptors originate from an adult with an advanced solid tumor such as melanoma, head and neck, liver or kidney cancer.

The rearrangement links TRBV29-1 to TRBJ2-2, with TRBD2 matching over 14 bases. This CDR3 comprises 17 residues. Germline assignment: CDR1 SQVTM and CDR2 ANQGSEA. With V trimmed by 4 bases and J by 0 bases, 4 bases remained unmatched. DNA of the CDR3: TGCAGCGTTGGCGGGACTAGCGGGGGAACGAACACCGGGGAGCTGTTTTTT. Encoded protein: CSVGGTSGGTNTGELFF.

The V call is TRBV7-9, the J call TRBJ2-7, with D perhaps matching TRBD1 (6 bases). CDR3 length: 14 residues. Trimming shortened V by 6 bases and J by 3 bases, and 15 bases separated the two germline ends. The germline V gene has CDR1 SEHNR and CDR2 FQNEAQ (reference sequence). This CDR3 is CASRPPGQFYEQYF. CDR3 DNA: TGTGCCAGCAGACCTCCGGGACAATTCTACGAGCAGTACTTC.

This clone occurred once. The chain recombines TRBV27 with TRBJ2-7; a possible D gene is TRBD1 (5 bases). This CDR3 comprises 13 residues. V dropped 2 bases and J dropped 2 bases, with 7 bases sitting between them. Germline values: CDR1 MNHEY, CDR2 SMNVEV (reference sequence). The CDR3 bases are TGTGCCAGCAGTTTACGACAGACCTACGAGCAGTACTTC. Amino acids: CASSLRQTYEQYF.

V usage is TRBV11-2 and J usage is TRBJ2-7, with 10 bases identical to TRBD1. J was trimmed by 2 bases and V by 0 bases; bases with no gene match: 7. The CDR3 loop spans 17 amino acids. The germline gives CDR1 SGHAT, CDR2 FQNNGV. CDR3 in DNA: TGTGCCAGCAGCTTAGATTCCGGGACAGGGGCCACCTACGAGCAGTACTTC. Translating it yields CASSLDSGTGATYEQYF. The whole variable domain, filled in from reference TRBV11-2 and TRBJ2-7, reads EAGVAQSPRYKIIEKRQSVAFWCNPISGHATLYWYQQILGQGPKLLIQFQNNGVVDDSQLPKDRFSAERLKGVDSTLKIQPAKLEDSAVYLCASSLDSGTGATYEQYFGPGTRLTVT.

The table lists this clone with a count of one. The V call is TRBV7-9, the J call TRBJ2-1, with a tentative D call TRBD1 (5 bases). Germline CDR1 is SEHNR and CDR2 is FQNEAQ (reference sequence). V was trimmed by 4 bases and J by 5 bases, leaving 9 bases between them. The CDR3 is 13 residues long. The CDR3 nucleotides are TGTGCCAGCAGCTGGGGCCTAGACAATGAGCAGTTCTTC. It yields the protein CASSWGLDNEQFF.

The rearrangement links TRBV7-6 to TRBJ1-5, with unresolved D. V was clipped by 4 bases and J by 0 bases, with 10 bases between them. Per the germline V gene, CDR1 is SGHVS and CDR2 is FNYEAQ. The CDR3 consists of 15 residues. The CDR3 DNA reads as TGTGCCAGCAGCTCCTATGGAGCTAGCAATCAGCCCCAGCATTTT. Translated, it gives CASSSYGASNQPQHF.

CDR3: CASSGRLAGGPGELFF. The CDR3 DNA sequence: TGTGCCAGCAGCGGACGACTAGCGGGGGGGCCCGGGGAGCTGTTTTTT. V usage is TRBV7-9 and J usage is TRBJ2-2; TRBD2 agrees at 14 bases. CDR3 length equals 16 residues. Looked up from germline, CDR1 is SEHNR and CDR2 is FQNEAQ (reference sequence). V shed 5 bases, J shed 6 bases, and the junction held 5 bases outside the gene matches.

The chain employs TRBV27 and TRBJ1-5, with unresolved D. The germline gives CDR1 MNHEY, CDR2 SMNVEV (reference sequence). The CDR3 loop spans 16 amino acids. V was cut by 1 base and J by 1 base, with 11 bases left in between. The CDR3 nucleotides read TGTGCCAGCAGTTTATATGGGGTTTCGAGCAATCAGCCCCAGCATTTT. Translation: CASSLYGVSSNQPQHF.

The chain links TRBV27 to TRBJ2-7; 11 nucleotides match TRBD1. Per the germline V gene, CDR1 is MNHEY and CDR2 is SMNVEV (reference sequence). The V and J ends lost 6 bases and 5 bases, in that order; junction bases with no gene match: 21. The CDR3 is made up of 19 amino acids. CDR3 sequence: CASRSLGTGGWDLVNEQYF. DNA for the CDR3: TGTGCCAGCAGATCCCTCGGGACAGGGGGTTGGGACCTAGTGAACGAGCAGTACTTC.

V and J are TRBV6-5 and TRBJ1-4; a possible D gene is TRBD1 (5 bases). Looked up from germline, CDR1 is MNHEY and CDR2 is SVGAGI. The CDR3 loop spans 15 amino acids. Trimming took 1 base from V and 2 from J, leaving 8 bases between them. The DNA of the CDR3 is TGTGCCAGCAGTTACTTTCAGGGCACTAATGAAAAACTGTTTTTT. It encodes CASSYFQGTNEKLFF.